This T cell receptor beta chain was captured by sequencing in a study of T cell repertoires in cytomegalovirus infection. Overall study: CMV infection plus the matching HLA type was flagged by public TCR beta signatures. General study points: HLA-C-restricted TCR beta clonotypes specific for CMV led the ex vivo response. Public TCR beta family frequency separated CMV-and-HLA carriers, including in an independent cohort.

In its sample, this clonotype was seen many times. No antigen is known for it. TCRdb reprocessed the reads via MiXCR and lists one record per CDR3 protein. The sample lists approximately 500,000 distinct CDR3 sequences, roughly 10% occurring once. The germline V and J ends were trimmed by 6 bases and 1 base, with 10 bases remaining between them. The CDR3 loop spans 14 amino acids. The V and J genes are TRBV12-3 or TRBV12-4 and TRBJ2-1; D is ambiguous. The sequence derives from a human donor in good health (CMV status not recorded). Some clones in this sample may be carry-over from other donors' samples. Sequenced input: PBMCs. The DNA for the CDR3 is TGTGCCAGCAGGGCATTGGGTTCCTACAATGAGCAGTTCTTC. Protein: CASRALGSYNEQFF.